This TCR beta chain is drawn from a study of radiation and T cells in renal cell carcinoma. Study-wide points: From baseline, blood top tumor clonotypes peaked at 2 weeks post-radiation.

Treatment defined: 15 Gy SBRT to primary tumor, nephrectomy 4 weeks later. V shed 2 bases, J shed 3 bases, and the junction held 0 bases outside the gene matches. This CDR3 is 12 amino acids long. CDR1 and CDR2 (germline): GTSNPN, SVGIG (reference sequence). Worth noting for this clone: Its specificity is not known.

Sequenced by immunoSEQ multiplex PCR; TCRdb stores in-frame clones only, minus some. The repertoire holds 10,000 to 15,000 clones, with roughly 34% as singletons. This TCR was sampled from a man aged 55 to 69 with renal cell carcinoma. The rearrangement joins TRBV30 to TRBJ1-2; 7 bases match TRBD1. The input for sequencing was tumor tissue, taken from a patient whose treatment included radiotherapy and nephrectomy. Here the CDR3 DNA reads TGTGCCTGGAGTACAGGGGACTATGGCTACACCTTC. This translates into CAWSTGDYGYTF.